This T cell receptor beta chain was found in a study of shared clonotypes between healthy human individuals. Terminally differentiated effector memory CD45RA+ cells were excluded by CCR7 positive selection of CD45RO-negative cells. The data were produced by immunoSEQ multiplex PCR, yet TCRdb's version contains in-frame clones alone and is incomplete. Of about 2.1 million clones listed, roughly 93% are singletons. This clone was seen a single time. This receptor was identified in a man between 18 and 35 years old in good health. Some clones in this sample may be carry-over from other donors' samples. The sample taken for sequencing was naive CD8+ T cells from PBMCs.

CDR3 amino acids: CASSLGETGYGYTF. The CDR3 DNA sequence: TGTGCCAGCAGCCTCGGGGAGACAGGCTATGGCTACACCTTC. J is TRBJ1-2 and V is TRBV9; TRBD1 might be the D (6 bases). The CDR3 spans 14 residues. Germline lookup yields CDR1 SGDLS and CDR2 YYNGEE. Trimming shortened V by 4 bases and J by 4 bases, and 14 bases separated the two germline ends.